One sample yielded the 29 T cell receptor beta chains listed below, sequenced in a study of T cell responses to AZD1222 COVID-19 vaccine. The data were produced by immunoSEQ multiplex PCR, yet TCRdb's version contains in-frame clones alone and is incomplete. Of 150,000 or so clones in the sample, around nine tenths are singletons; the top ten hold less than 3%. This material consisted of peripheral blood, taken on day 0 of AZD1222 vaccination. Receptor source: an adult in good health.

This rearrangement joins TRBV5-4 to TRBJ2-7; possibly TRBD2 for D (6 bases). Germline V CDR1 and CDR2: SGHNT, YYREEE (reference sequence). V shed 0 bases and J shed 4 bases, with 14 bases lying between them. This CDR3 is 15 amino acids long. CDR3 bases: TGTGCCAGCAGCTTGGGGGGACTGGAAGGTTACGAGCAGTACTTC. It codes for CASSLGGLEGYEQYF.

The chain employs TRBV11-2 and TRBJ2-1; 7 positions match TRBD1. CDR3 size: 15 residues. Trimming at V came to 0 bases and at J to 10 bases, leaving 9 bases not matched to a gene. The germline V gene encodes CDR1 SGHAT and CDR2 FQNNGV. CDR3 region: CASSLEPSRGKEQFF. CDR3 bases: TGTGCCAGCAGCTTAGAACCTAGCAGGGGGAAGGAGCAGTTCTTC.

CDR3 nucleotides: TGTGCCAGCAGCCAAGATTGGGGACTAGCGAGGAAGCAGTACTTC. Translating gives CASSQDWGLARKQYF. This chain uses TRBV3-1 (or the pseudogene TRBV3-2) with TRBJ2-7; TRBD2 matches 10 bases. With V trimmed by 0 bases and J by 8 bases, 7 bases remained unmatched. The CDR3 loop spans 15 amino acids. Germline CDR1 LGHDT, CDR2 YNNKEL (reference sequence).

The chain uses TRBV7-9 and TRBJ2-1, with D maybe TRBD1 (6 bases). Trimming removed 5 bases at V and 9 bases at J, with 11 bases between. Germline-derived CDR1 and CDR2 are SEHNR and FQNEAQ (reference sequence). The CDR3 loop spans 12 amino acids. The CDR3 loop is CASSPTGPEQFF. CDR3 bases: TGTGCCAGCAGCCCTACAGGGCCTGAGCAGTTCTTC.

The rearrangement links TRBV14 to TRBJ1-4, with D maybe TRBD1 (6 bases). The germline V gene encodes CDR1 SGHDN and CDR2 FVKESK. The CDR3 has 13 residues. With 5 bases removed from V and 10 bases from J, the gap between germline ends came to 14 bases. The CDR3 coding sequence is TGTGCCAGCAGCTCCGGGGGGCTCGGAAAACTGTTTTTT. The encoded protein is CASSSGGLGKLFF.

The chain combines TRBV5-4 with TRBJ1-6; 7 positions agree with TRBD1. V shed 0 bases and J 5 bases; nucleotides not matched to a gene: 2. The CDR3 contains 15 residues. Germline loops: CDR1 SGHNT, CDR2 YYREEE (reference sequence). This CDR3 reads CASSLGGTDNSPLHF. In nucleotides, the CDR3 is TGTGCCAGCAGCTTGGGGGGGACAGATAATTCACCCCTCCACTTT.

V and J are TRBV29-1 and TRBJ2-7; 10 bases line up with TRBD1. CDR1 is SQVTM, CDR2 ANQGSEA, per germline. This CDR3 spans 14 amino acids. V was clipped by 6 bases and J by 5 bases; unmatched bases: 10. The CDR3 loop is CSVAGGQGRDEQYF. The CDR3 nucleotides are TGCAGCGTCGCCGGGGGACAGGGGAGGGACGAGCAGTACTTC.

The chain links TRBV19 to TRBJ1-3; maybe TRBD1 (6 bases). This CDR3 region has 16 residues. The V gene lost 7 bases and the J gene lost 0 bases, with 16 bases spanning the gap. Per the germline V gene, CDR1 is LNHDA and CDR2 is SQIVND (reference sequence). The CDR3 reads CASTGGRTSSGNTIYF. CDR3 coding DNA: TGTGCCAGTACCGGGGGCAGGACAAGCTCTGGAAACACCATATATTTT. Full variable domain (rest looked up from reference TRBV19 and TRBJ1-3): DGGITQSPKYLFRKEGQNVTLSCEQNLNHDAMYWYRQDPGQGLRLIYYSQIVNDFQKGDIAEGYSVSREKKESFPLTVTSAQKNPTAFYLCASTGGRTSSGNTIYFGEGSWLTVV.

V and J are TRBV4-1 and TRBJ2-1; 14 positions match TRBD2. Germline values: CDR1 MGHRA, CDR2 YSYEKL. This CDR3 has 15 amino acids. The trim removed 4 bases at V and 5 bases at J, leaving 1 base unmatched. The CDR3, as DNA: TGCGCCAGCAGCCGGACTAGCGGGAGGCACAATGAGCAGTTCTTC. Its protein product is CASSRTSGRHNEQFF.

This chain uses TRBV5-1 with TRBJ1-3, with TRBD1 matching over 7 bases. CDR1 and CDR2 (germline): SGHRS, YFSETQ. V trimming: 5 bases; J trimming: 0 bases; junction bases outside the gene matches: 8. CDR3 length: 16 amino acids. DNA of the CDR3: TGCGCCAGCAGGAGAGGGACAGTAACCTCTGGAAACACCATATATTTT. Translation: CASRRGTVTSGNTIYF.

In this sample, this clone turned up once. CDR3 DNA sequence: TGTGCCAGCAGCCAAGAATTTCATAGGAATCAAGAGACCCAGTACTTC. Translated, it gives CASSQEFHRNQETQYF. The genes are TRBV3-1 (or the pseudogene TRBV3-2) and TRBJ2-5, with no clear D. V was clipped by 0 bases and J by 2 bases, with 13 bases between them. The CDR3 runs to 16 residues. Germline lookup yields CDR1 LGHDT and CDR2 YNNKEL (reference sequence).

The rearrangement uses TRBV7-9 and TRBJ2-1; the D is unclear. V shed 4 bases and J shed 8 bases, with 15 bases lying between them. CDR1 is SEHNR and CDR2 is FQNEAQ in the germline V gene (reference sequence). The CDR3 covers 14 residues. The CDR3 bases are TGTGCCAGCAGCTCCACGATTACGTGGCATGAGCAGTTCTTC. Amino acid sequence: CASSSTITWHEQFF. Full variable domain (remainder filled in from reference TRBV7-9 and TRBJ2-1): DTGVSQNPRHKITKRGQNVTFRCDPISEHNRLYWYRQTLGQGPEFLTYFQNEAQLEKSRLLSDRFSAERPKGSFSTLEIQRTEQGDSAMYLCASSSTITWHEQFFGPGTRLTVL.

The chain has TRBV19 and TRBJ1-6; 7 bases are shared with TRBD1. This CDR3 spans 15 amino acids. The V and J ends lost 4 bases and 2 bases, in that order; junction bases with no gene match: 2. Germline assignment: CDR1 LNHDA and CDR2 SQIVND (reference sequence). CDR3: CASSTGTAYNSPLHF. The CDR3 bases are TGTGCCAGTAGTACCGGGACAGCCTATAATTCACCCCTCCACTTT.

The chain links TRBV7-9 to TRBJ2-7, with 13 bases lining up with TRBD2. V dropped 5 bases and J dropped 7; count of bases not matched to a gene: 11. The CDR3 is made up of 16 amino acids. Germline V gene sequence: CDR1 SEHNR, CDR2 FQNEAQ (reference sequence). The DNA for the CDR3 is TGTGCCAGCAGCGAGACTAGCGGGAGGCCCAAGGGTGAGCAGTACTTC. Translating it yields CASSETSGRPKGEQYF.

The chain carries TRBV2 and TRBJ1-5; D call uncertain. The CDR3 is made up of 16 amino acids. Germline V gene data show CDR1 as SNHLY and CDR2 as FYNNEI. V was pared by 6 bases and J by 3 bases, with 18 bases between. DNA of the CDR3: TGTGCCAGCAGCTCAGTTAGAGACATAACCAATCAGCCCCAGCATTTT. As protein: CASSSVRDITNQPQHF.

This chain uses TRBV11-2 with TRBJ2-1; 7 bases map to TRBD2. The J segment lost 5 bases and the V segment lost 4 bases, leaving 14 bases of the junction unmatched. CDR3 length: 17 residues. Germline CDR1 and CDR2: SGHAT and FQNNGV. The CDR3 bases are TGTGCCAGCAGCTCAGGCGGGAGTTCAATGATTAACAATGAGCAGTTCTTC. It yields the protein CASSSGGSSMINNEQFF.

This chain joins TRBV7-2 and TRBJ2-7; the D is unclear. There are 12 residues in the CDR3. In germline, CDR1 is SGHTA, CDR2 FQGNSA. The V end was cut by 5 bases, the J end by 3 bases, with 8 bases between. The CDR3 protein is CASSPGHYEQYF. The CDR3 region has the DNA TGTGCCAGCAGCCCCGGGCACTACGAGCAGTACTTC.

The chain links TRBV24-1 to TRBJ2-2, with unresolved D. V lost 0 bases to trimming and J lost 0 bases, with 13 bases between them. This CDR3 has 18 amino acids. Germline CDR1 and CDR2: KGHDR and SFDVKD. DNA for the CDR3: TGTGCCACCAGTGATTTGTCTCAATTAGGAGCGAACACCGGGGAGCTGTTTTTT. It encodes CATSDLSQLGANTGELFF.

This chain joins TRBV12-5 and TRBJ1-4; D not resolved. Trimming shortened V by 0 bases and J by 5 bases, and 10 bases separated the two germline ends. The CDR3 totals 15 residues. Per the germline V gene, CDR1 is LGHNT and CDR2 is FRNRAP. The CDR3 nucleotides are TGTGCTAGTGGTTTGGTACGGGTCGGAAATGAAAAACTGTTTTTT. It yields the protein CASGLVRVGNEKLFF.

The rearrangement uses TRBV7-8 and TRBJ2-5; possible D gene TRBD1, 6 bases. V lost 1 base and J 1 base, leaving 13 bases between the germline ends. The germline gives CDR1 SGHVS, CDR2 FQNEAQ. The CDR3 spans 16 residues. The DNA of the CDR3 is TGTGCCAGCAGCTTAGAACGGCAGGGGTTCCAAGAGACCCAGTACTTC. It translates to CASSLERQGFQETQYF. The variable domain in full, with the rest retrieved from reference TRBV7-8 and TRBJ2-5, is GAGVSQSPRYKVAKRGQDVALRCDPISGHVSLFWYQQALGQGPEFLTYFQNEAQLDKSGLPSDRFFAERPEGSVSTLKIQRTQQEDSAVYLCASSLERQGFQETQYFGPGTRLLVL.

The chain couples TRBV6-1 to TRBJ1-3; D gene uncertain. The V end was cut by 1 base, the J end by 2 bases, with 9 bases between. The V gene's germline CDR1 is MNHNS and CDR2 SASEGT. The CDR3 length is 15 residues. The CDR3 DNA reads as TGTGCCAGCAGTGAAGGAGTTTTTGCTGGAAACACCATATATTTT. This sequence encodes CASSEGVFAGNTIYF.

This chain connects TRBV2 to TRBJ1-2, with no clear D. Trimming removed 10 bases from V and 4 bases from J, with 19 bases in between. Looked up from germline, CDR1 is SNHLY and CDR2 is FYNNEI. The CDR3 is 14 residues long. The CDR3 DNA is TGTGCCACCGCGAGCGGGCCGGCCATCTATGGCTACACCTTC. Translated, it gives CATASGPAIYGYTF.

The chain carries TRBV30 and TRBJ1-6, with 9 bases matching TRBD1. Germline assignment: CDR1 GTSNPN and CDR2 SVGIG (reference sequence). The junction had 13 bases not matched to a gene; V was cut back by 2 bases and J by 17 bases. There are 14 residues in the CDR3. The DNA for the CDR3 is TGTGCCTGGAGTATCGGGACAGGGCGCCCGTGGGTCCACTTT. This gives the protein CAWSIGTGRPWVHF.

The V gene is TRBV6-5, the J gene TRBJ1-1; D unclear. Germline CDR1 MNHEY, CDR2 SVGAGI. Trimming took off 7 bases at V and 4 bases at J, with 7 bases between the two ends. CDR3 size: 11 residues. DNA of the CDR3: TGTGCCAGCAAACATGGCACTGAAGCTTTCTTT. Its translation: CASKHGTEAFF.

The V call is TRBV11-1, the J call TRBJ1-1; 7 nucleotides line up with TRBD1. Per the germline V gene, CDR1 is SGHAT and CDR2 is FQDESV (reference sequence). With 5 bases clipped from V and 1 base from J, the junction kept 7 bases outside the gene matches. CDR3 length: 15 amino acids. CDR3 loop: CASSPRTGRNTEAFF. The CDR3 DNA reads as TGTGCCAGCAGCCCTAGGACAGGTAGGAACACTGAAGCTTTCTTT.

The chain employs TRBV2 and TRBJ1-1; D is uncertain. Germline CDR1 reads SNHLY; CDR2 reads FYNNEI. Trimming took 6 bases from V and 4 from J, leaving 6 bases between them. CDR3 length: 11 amino acids. CDR3: CASRQITEAFF. CDR3 bases: TGTGCCAGCAGGCAGATCACTGAAGCTTTCTTT.

The CDR3 is CASSSRQTVNYGYTF. Written as DNA, the CDR3 is TGTGCCAGCAGCTCCCGACAGACAGTTAACTATGGCTACACCTTC. V and J are TRBV7-9 and TRBJ1-2, with D possibly TRBD1 on 5 matching bases. Trimming shortened V by 4 bases and J by 1 base, and 13 bases separated the two germline ends. The CDR3 has 15 residues. Germline V lookup: CDR1 SEHNR, CDR2 FQNEAQ (reference sequence).

A few counts support this clone. This chain joins TRBV11-2 and TRBJ2-1, with TRBD2 matching 10 bases. The CDR3 has 16 amino acids. The germline V gene encodes CDR1 SGHAT and CDR2 FQNNGV. The V gene end was trimmed by 6 bases and the J gene end by 3 bases; junction bases not matched to a gene: 8. The CDR3 reads CASRPPGTSVYNEQFF. The CDR3, as DNA: TGTGCCAGCAGGCCACCCGGGACTAGCGTCTACAATGAGCAGTTCTTC.

The chain couples TRBV3-1 (or the pseudogene TRBV3-2) to TRBJ1-1; D uncertain. Germline V gene sequence: CDR1 LGHDT, CDR2 YNNKEL (reference sequence). With 1 base removed from V and 5 bases from J, the gap between germline ends came to 8 bases. CDR3 length: 13 residues. The CDR3 coding sequence is TGTGCCAGCAGCCAAGGGCTCGGTACTGAAGCTTTCTTT. Amino acids: CASSQGLGTEAFF.